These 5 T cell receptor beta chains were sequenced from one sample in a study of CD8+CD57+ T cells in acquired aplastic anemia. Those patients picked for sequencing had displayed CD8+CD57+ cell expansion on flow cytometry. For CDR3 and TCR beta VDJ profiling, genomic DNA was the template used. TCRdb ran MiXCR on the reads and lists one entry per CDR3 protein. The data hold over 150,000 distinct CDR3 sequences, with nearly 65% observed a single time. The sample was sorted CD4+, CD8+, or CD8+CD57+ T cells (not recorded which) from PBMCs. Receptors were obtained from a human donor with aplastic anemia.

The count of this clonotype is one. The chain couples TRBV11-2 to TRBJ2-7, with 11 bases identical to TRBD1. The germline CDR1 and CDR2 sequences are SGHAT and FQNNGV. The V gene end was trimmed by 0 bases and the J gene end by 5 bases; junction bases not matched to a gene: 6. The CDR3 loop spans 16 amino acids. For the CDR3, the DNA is TGTGCCAGCAGCTTAGATGGACAGGGGGCGAACCACGAGCAGTACTTC. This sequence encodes CASSLDGQGANHEQYF.

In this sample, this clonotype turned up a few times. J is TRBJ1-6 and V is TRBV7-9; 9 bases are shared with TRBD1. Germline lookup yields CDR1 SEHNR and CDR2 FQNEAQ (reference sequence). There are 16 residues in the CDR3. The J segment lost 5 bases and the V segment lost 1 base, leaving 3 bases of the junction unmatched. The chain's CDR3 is CASSLEGTGNNSPLHF. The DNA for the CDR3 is TGTGCCAGCAGCTTAGAGGGGACAGGGAATAATTCACCCCTCCACTTT. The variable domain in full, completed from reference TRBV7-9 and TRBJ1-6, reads DTGVSQNPRHKITKRGQNVTFRCDPISEHNRLYWYRQTLGQGPEFLTYFQNEAQLEKSRLLSDRFSAERPKGSFSTLEIQRTEQGDSAMYLCASSLEGTGNNSPLHFGNGTRLTVT.

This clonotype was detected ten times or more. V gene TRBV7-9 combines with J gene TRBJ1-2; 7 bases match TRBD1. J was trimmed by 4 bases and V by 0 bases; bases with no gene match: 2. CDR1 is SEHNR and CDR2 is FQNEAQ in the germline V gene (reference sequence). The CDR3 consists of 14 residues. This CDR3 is CASSLAWDSYGYTF. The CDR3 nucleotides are TGTGCCAGCAGCTTAGCGTGGGACAGCTATGGCTACACCTTC.

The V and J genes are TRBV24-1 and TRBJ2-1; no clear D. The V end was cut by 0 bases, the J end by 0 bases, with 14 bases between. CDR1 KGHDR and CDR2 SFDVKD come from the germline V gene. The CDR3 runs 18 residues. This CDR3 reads CATSDLHGEKGSYNEQFF. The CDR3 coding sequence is TGTGCCACCAGTGATTTGCACGGAGAGAAGGGCTCCTACAATGAGCAGTTCTTC.

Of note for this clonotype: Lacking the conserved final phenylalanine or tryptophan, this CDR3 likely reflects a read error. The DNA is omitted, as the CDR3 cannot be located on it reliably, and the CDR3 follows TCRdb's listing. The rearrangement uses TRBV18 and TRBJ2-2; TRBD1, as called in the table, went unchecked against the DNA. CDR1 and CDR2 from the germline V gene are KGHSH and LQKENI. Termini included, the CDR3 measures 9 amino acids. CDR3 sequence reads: CASSPLGTG.